This entry is about one TCR beta chain. Its antigen has not been determined. No base qualities exist here, and no much larger clone lies one base off it. A distance of 2 bases separates the germline ends of V and J, which lose 3 bases and 4 bases respectively. The CDR3 holds 10 amino acids from the cysteine to the phenylalanine. The CDR3 DNA has 30 bases and is translated from base 1. From a lookup of the germline V gene, CDR1 and CDR2 are SQVTM and ANQGSEA. This sample was included in a study of radiation and T cells in renal cell carcinoma (dated by TCRdb to between 2020 and 2021). Broadly, across the study: Samples came from a clinical trial, in which primary renal cell carcinomas received 15 Gy stereotactic body radiation therapy followed by nephrectomy 4 weeks later. TCR beta sequencing covered approximately 50 samples in total, comprising some 26 tumors and about 27 peripheral blood samples. Across all 53 samples, several million unique CDR3 nucleotide sequences, encoding about 3,000,000 unique CDR3 amino acid sequences, were identified. Study-wide conclusions, independent of this receptor: Because no pretreatment tumor biopsies were available, whether clonotypes were present in the tumor at baseline could not be determined. Because the trial had a single-armed design, the trial could not examine how radiation dose or scheduling affected the TCR repertoire. In blood, the top tumor clonotypes increased between baseline and 2 weeks post-radiation and then shrank by 4 weeks, which suggests that tumor-resident clones expanded only transiently. Dynamics of the blood repertoire were not tracked past 4 weeks after treatment.

The immunoSEQ kit was used, according to the manufacturer's recommendations, to generate TCR beta libraries from genomic DNA. Library preparation used a first multiplex PCR with proprietary primers, then a second PCR adding unique barcodes, with bead cleanups after each round. A positive control reaction and a negative control reaction, both provided in the kit, were run with every batch of samples. The final libraries underwent checking on an Agilent 4200 TapeStation D1000 ScreenTape, volumetric pooling, and quantification by qPCR. Sequencing was performed on an Illumina NextSeq500 with a MidOutput 150-cycle cartridge, and 156 Read1 and 15 Index1 cycles were run with kit custom primers. The pooled library was loaded at 0.95 to 1 pM, with a roughly 21% PhiX control spiked in. The original pipeline was this. Vendor-processed data were analyzed in R, and a clonotype was defined as all T cells sharing the same CDR3 nucleotide sequence. In the clone abundance analyses, frequencies were normalized to the 10,000 most abundant clones in each sample. Public T cell clones, which averaged fewer than five per sample, were removed prior to analysis. An abundance difference of at least 32-fold between compartments was the criterion for calling clonotypes tumor-enriched or baseline blood-enriched. A beta-binomial differential abundance model was applied to find clonotypes that expanded or contracted between blood time points. Tumor-blood repertoire similarity was measured with the Baroni-Urbani and Buser coefficient, and groups were compared using two-tailed Wilcoxon tests in R. TCRdb obtained this table from immuneACCESS and retained in-frame rearrangements with V and J assigned. These tables miss some clones; where compared with another copy, unresolved V genes account for less than half of the shortfall, and the remainder is unexplained. V and J calls and clone size are copied from that table; D and trimming were computed from the DNA. The sample table shows approximately 120,000 clones, and roughly four fifths are seen once. The ten most abundant clones make up approximately 5% of the sample.

Read against the paper, the sample's time point label means: blood 2 weeks post-SBRT. According to the study, the label for this sample's treatment or condition signals: 15 Gy SBRT to primary tumor, nephrectomy 4 weeks later. To follow tumor-enriched clonotypes, peripheral blood was collected serially from radiation-treated patients at baseline and again at 2 weeks and 4 weeks after SBRT. Every patient had renal cell carcinoma of clear cell pathology. The QIAamp DNA Blood Mini Kit (Qiagen) was used to prepare genomic DNA for TCR sequencing. Only samples passing all quality control checks were included in the analyses.

This specimen consisted of blood, obtained from a patient whose treatment included radiotherapy and nephrectomy. Here the chain combines TRBV29-1 and TRBJ2-3, with the D segment identity uncertain. This TCR was recovered from a middle-aged man with renal cell carcinoma. The DNA is TGCAGCGTTGAGGCAGATACGCAGTATTTT. Translated, this is CSVEADTQYF.